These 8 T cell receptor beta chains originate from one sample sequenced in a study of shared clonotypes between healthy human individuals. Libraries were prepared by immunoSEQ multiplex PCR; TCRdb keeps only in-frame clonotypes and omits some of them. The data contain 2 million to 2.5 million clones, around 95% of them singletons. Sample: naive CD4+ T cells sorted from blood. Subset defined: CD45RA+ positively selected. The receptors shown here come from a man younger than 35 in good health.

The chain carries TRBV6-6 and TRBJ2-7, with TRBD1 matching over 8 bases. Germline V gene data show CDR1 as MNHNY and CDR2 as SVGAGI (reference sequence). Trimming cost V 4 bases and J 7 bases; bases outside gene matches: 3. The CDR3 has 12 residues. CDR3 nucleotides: TGTGCCAGCAGTTCGACAGGGGCTGAGCAGTACTTC. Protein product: CASSSTGAEQYF.

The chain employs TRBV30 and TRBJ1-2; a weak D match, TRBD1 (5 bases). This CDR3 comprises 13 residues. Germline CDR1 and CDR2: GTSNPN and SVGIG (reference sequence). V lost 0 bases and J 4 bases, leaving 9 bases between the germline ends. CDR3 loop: CAWSVNGGYGYTF. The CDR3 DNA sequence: TGTGCCTGGAGTGTAAACGGGGGCTATGGCTACACCTTC.

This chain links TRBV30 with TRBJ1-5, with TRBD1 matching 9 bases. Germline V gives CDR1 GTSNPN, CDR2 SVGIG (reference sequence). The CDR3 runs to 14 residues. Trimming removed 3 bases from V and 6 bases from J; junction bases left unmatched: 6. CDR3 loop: CAWSKGQGSQPQHF. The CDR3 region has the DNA TGTGCCTGGAGCAAAGGACAGGGGAGTCAGCCCCAGCATTTT.

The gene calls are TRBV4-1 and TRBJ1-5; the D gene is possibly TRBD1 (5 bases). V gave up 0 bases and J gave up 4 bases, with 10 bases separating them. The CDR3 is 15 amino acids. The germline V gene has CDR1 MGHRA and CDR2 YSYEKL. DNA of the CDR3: TGCGCCAGCAGCCAAGAAGGGTACAGGAATCAGCCCCAGCATTTT. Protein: CASSQEGYRNQPQHF.

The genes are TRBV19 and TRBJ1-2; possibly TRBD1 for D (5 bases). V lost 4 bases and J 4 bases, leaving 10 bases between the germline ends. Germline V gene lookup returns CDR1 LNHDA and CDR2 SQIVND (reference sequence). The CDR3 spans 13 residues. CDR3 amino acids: CASSSGTFYGYTF. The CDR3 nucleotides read TGTGCCAGTAGTAGCGGGACTTTCTATGGCTACACCTTC.

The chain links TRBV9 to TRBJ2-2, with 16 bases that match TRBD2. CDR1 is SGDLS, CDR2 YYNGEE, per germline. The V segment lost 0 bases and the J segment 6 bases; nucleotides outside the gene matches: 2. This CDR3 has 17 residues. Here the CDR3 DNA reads TGTGCCAGCAGCGTAGTCGGGACTAGCGGGGGGGCCGGGGAGCTGTTTTTT. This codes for CASSVVGTSGGAGELFF. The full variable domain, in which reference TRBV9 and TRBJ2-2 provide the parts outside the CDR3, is DSGVTQTPKHLITATGQRVTLRCSPRSGDLSVYWYQQSLDQGLQFLIQYYNGEERAKGNILERFSAQQFPDLHSELNLSSLELGDSALYFCASSVVGTSGGAGELFFGEGSRLTVL.

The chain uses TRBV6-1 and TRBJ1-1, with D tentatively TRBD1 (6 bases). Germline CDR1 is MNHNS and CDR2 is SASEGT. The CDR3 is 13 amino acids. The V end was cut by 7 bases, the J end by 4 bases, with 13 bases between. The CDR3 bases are TGTGCCAGCACTTCAGGGGTGGGCACTGAAGCTTTCTTT. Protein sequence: CASTSGVGTEAFF.

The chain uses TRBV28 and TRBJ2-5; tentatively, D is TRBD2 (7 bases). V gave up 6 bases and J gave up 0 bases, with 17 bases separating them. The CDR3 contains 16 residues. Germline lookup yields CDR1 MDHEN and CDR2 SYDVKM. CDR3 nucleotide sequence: TGTGCCAGCAGGGGGGGGCCAGGGCCGTACCAAGAGACCCAGTACTTC. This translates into CASRGGPGPYQETQYF.